The 28 T cell receptor beta chains below all came from one sample that was sequenced in a study of PD-1 blockade in classical Hodgkin lymphoma. Clones were sequenced by immunoSEQ multiplex PCR, and TCRdb holds only the in-frame ones, with some missing. The data contain about 41,000 clones, 65% to 80% of them seen just once; the ten biggest clones take up approximately 20%. Relapses following autologous stem cell transplantation were seen in all patients, with brentuximab vedotin exposure varying. The sample was peripheral blood mononuclear cells (PBMCs), taken at baseline. Receptors were obtained from a human donor with classical Hodgkin lymphoma.

J is TRBJ1-5 and V is TRBV6-6; 10 bases map to TRBD1. This CDR3 is built from 15 residues. The germline V gene has CDR1 MNHNY and CDR2 SVGAGI (reference sequence). J lost 6 bases, V lost 7 bases, and 9 bases had no gene match. DNA for the CDR3: TGTGCCAGCAACCTCCGACAGGGGGCTCGTCAGCCCCAGCATTTT. This gives the protein CASNLRQGARQPQHF.

The V call is TRBV7-8, the J call TRBJ2-7; D is unclear. Trimming left V 2 bases short and J 2 bases short, with 7 bases between. This CDR3 has 13 residues. Germline CDR1 reads SGHVS; CDR2 reads FQNEAQ. The CDR3 nucleotides are TGTGCCAGCAGCTTACCTCCAGCCTACGAGCAGTACTTC. This sequence encodes CASSLPPAYEQYF. Full variable domain (remainder filled in from reference TRBV7-8 and TRBJ2-7): GAGVSQSPRYKVAKRGQDVALRCDPISGHVSLFWYQQALGQGPEFLTYFQNEAQLDKSGLPSDRFFAERPEGSVSTLKIQRTQQEDSAVYLCASSLPPAYEQYFGPGTRLTVT.

The rearrangement links TRBV30 to TRBJ1-1, with D maybe TRBD1 (5 bases). CDR3 length equals 13 residues. V lost 2 bases and J 5 bases, leaving 12 bases between the germline ends. Germline V gives CDR1 GTSNPN, CDR2 SVGIG (reference sequence). As DNA, the CDR3 is TGTGCCTGGAGTTTGGACATTGGGACTGAAGCTTTCTTT. Translating gives CAWSLDIGTEAFF.

The chain recombines TRBV7-2 with TRBJ2-5, with D unresolved. The CDR3 loop spans 14 amino acids. V was cut by 1 base and J by 5 bases, with 11 bases left in between. The V gene's germline CDR1 is SGHTA and CDR2 FQGNSA. The CDR3 region is CASSLVSSVETQYF. CDR3 nucleotides: TGTGCCAGCAGCTTAGTTTCCAGCGTCGAGACCCAGTACTTC. The whole variable domain, remainder taken from reference TRBV7-2 and TRBJ2-5, is GAGVSQSPSNKVTEKGKDVELRCDPISGHTALYWYRQSLGQGLEFLIYFQGNSAPDKSGLPSDRFSAERTGGSVSTLTIQRTQQEDSAVYLCASSLVSSVETQYFGPGTRLLVL.

The chain couples TRBV5-1 to TRBJ2-1; 12 bases map to TRBD2. Germline V gives CDR1 SGHRS, CDR2 YFSETQ. V dropped 0 bases and J dropped 4; count of bases not matched to a gene: 8. The CDR3 runs 18 residues. The CDR3 is CASSLGELAGGPYNEQFF. CDR3 sequence (DNA): TGCGCCAGCAGCTTGGGGGAACTAGCGGGAGGCCCTTACAATGAGCAGTTCTTC.

The V gene is TRBV10-3, the J gene TRBJ2-5, with D possibly being TRBD2 (6 bases). Germline CDR1 is ENHRY and CDR2 is SYGVKD. The CDR3 runs to 12 residues. Trimming left V 10 bases short and J 2 bases short, with 11 bases between. As DNA, the CDR3 is TGTGCCACGGGCGGGGTACAAGAGACCCAGTACTTC. As protein: CATGGVQETQYF.

With respect to this clone: The same CDR3 also results from other DNA sequences found in this sample. The V and J genes are TRBV5-1 and TRBJ1-1, with 10 bases lining up with TRBD1. The CDR3 is made up of 15 amino acids. J lost 1 base, V lost 2 bases, and 2 bases had no gene match. In germline, CDR1 is SGHRS, CDR2 YFSETQ. The CDR3 DNA is TGCGCCAGCAGCTTCGGGACAGGGGAGAACACTGAAGCTTTCTTT. Protein product: CASSFGTGENTEAFF.

The rearrangement links TRBV10-1 to TRBJ1-4; 7 nucleotides align to TRBD1. The V gene's germline CDR1 is WNHNN and CDR2 SYGVQD (reference sequence). The CDR3 contains 12 residues. Trimming at V came to 4 bases and at J to 14 bases, leaving 7 bases not matched to a gene. This chain's CDR3 is CASSGGPGQLFF. CDR3 sequence (DNA): TGCGCCAGCAGTGGGGGTCCGGGACAGCTGTTTTTT.

The chain couples TRBV28 to TRBJ2-7, with D possibly being TRBD1 or TRBD2 (5 bases each). This CDR3 has 12 amino acids. Trimming shortened V by 7 bases and J by 6 bases, and 13 bases separated the two germline ends. Germline V CDR1 and CDR2: MDHEN, SYDVKM. DNA of the CDR3: TGTGCCAGCAAACCTTGGGGGTTCGAGCAGTACTTC. Amino acid sequence: CASKPWGFEQYF.

This chain uses TRBV6-1 with TRBJ2-3; D gene uncertain. V was pared by 2 bases and J by 1 base, with 10 bases between. Per the germline V gene, CDR1 is MNHNS and CDR2 is SASEGT. The CDR3 is 15 residues long. The CDR3 nucleotides are TGTGCCAGCAGTGAATTAAGGATAGGCACAGATACGCAGTATTTT. This codes for CASSELRIGTDTQYF.

A single count supports this clone. The CDR3 spells CASSDPLSGDPYNEQFF. The CDR3 bases are TGTGCCAGCAGTGACCCCCTATCAGGGGACCCCTACAATGAGCAGTTCTTC. The chain carries TRBV2 and TRBJ2-1, with D perhaps TRBD1 (6 bases). Germline CDR1 SNHLY, CDR2 FYNNEI. Trimming took 3 bases from V and 2 from J, leaving 17 bases between them. The CDR3 sequence is 17 residues long. The whole variable domain, remainder taken from reference TRBV2 and TRBJ2-1, is EPEVTQTPSHQVTQMGQEVILRCVPISNHLYFYWYRQILGQKVEFLVSFYNNEISEKSEIFDDQFSVERPDGSNFTLKIRSTKLEDSAMYFCASSDPLSGDPYNEQFFGPGTRLTVL.

The rearrangement links TRBV2 to TRBJ2-7; 8 bases are a match to TRBD1. The CDR3 is 14 residues long. CDR1 SNHLY and CDR2 FYNNEI come from the germline V gene. V trimming: 6 bases; J trimming: 3 bases; junction bases outside the gene matches: 7. The CDR3 DNA is TGTGCCAGCAGGGAAAAGACAGGGGACTACGAGCAGTACTTC. Its translation is CASREKTGDYEQYF. Full variable domain (missing parts from reference TRBV2 and TRBJ2-7): EPEVTQTPSHQVTQMGQEVILRCVPISNHLYFYWYRQILGQKVEFLVSFYNNEISEKSEIFDDQFSVERPDGSNFTLKIRSTKLEDSAMYFCASREKTGDYEQYFGPGTRLTVT.

The genes are TRBV29-1 and TRBJ2-3; D gene uncertain. The germline gives CDR1 SQVTM, CDR2 ANQGSEA. V dropped 6 bases and J dropped 0 bases, with 16 bases sitting between them. CDR3 length equals 15 residues. The CDR3 DNA reads TGCAGCGTAGACGAGGCTCACTCTAGCACAGATACGCAGTATTTT. Amino acids: CSVDEAHSSTDTQYF.

In its sample, this clone was seen a few times. The rearrangement uses TRBV10-3 and TRBJ1-5; D may be TRBD1 (6 bases). Trimming removed 11 bases at V and 3 bases at J, with 17 bases between. Germline lookup yields CDR1 ENHRY and CDR2 SYGVKD. This CDR3 has 14 amino acids. CDR3 nucleotides: TGTGCCTCAAGGCATCAGGGGAACAATCAGCCCCAGCATTTT. It codes for CASRHQGNNQPQHF.

The chain is built from TRBV5-1 and TRBJ1-2, with D possibly matching TRBD1 (6 bases). Germline loops: CDR1 SGHRS, CDR2 YFSETQ. This CDR3 contains 13 residues. V was trimmed by 4 bases and J by 4 bases, leaving 11 bases between them. As DNA, the CDR3 is TGCGCCAGCAGCGCCCAGACAGGCTATGGCTACACCTTC. Its protein is CASSAQTGYGYTF.

This clone has more than one count but fewer than ten. The V call is TRBV6-5, the J call TRBJ2-7; TRBD2 agrees at 7 bases. V trimming: 0 bases; J trimming: 9 bases; junction bases outside the gene matches: 5. The CDR3 runs to 13 residues. Germline loops: CDR1 MNHEY, CDR2 SVGAGI. The CDR3 DNA follows: TGTGCCAGCAGTTACTCGACTAGCACAGGGCAGTACTTC. Its protein is CASSYSTSTGQYF.

V is TRBV12-5 and J is TRBJ2-1; 13 positions agree with TRBD2. Trimming cost V 5 bases and J 5 bases; bases outside gene matches: 6. The CDR3 sequence is 16 residues long. CDR1 is LGHNT, CDR2 FRNRAP, per germline. The DNA for the CDR3 is TGTGCTAGTGGTACCGGACTAGCGGGAGCTGACAATGAGCAGTTCTTC. It specifies CASGTGLAGADNEQFF.

The chain carries TRBV6-5 and TRBJ1-2; D possibly corresponds to TRBD1 (5 bases). Germline-derived CDR1 and CDR2 are MNHEY and SVGAGI. The CDR3 length is 14 residues. Trimming shortened V by 10 bases and J by 4 bases, and 19 bases separated the two germline ends. The CDR3 here is CATTRSEGSYGYTF. As DNA, the CDR3 is TGTGCCACCACGCGCTCAGAGGGGAGCTATGGCTACACCTTC.

In its sample, this clone was seen a few times. The chain combines TRBV6-1 with TRBJ2-2; a weak D match, TRBD1 (6 bases). The V and J ends lost 6 bases and 1 base respectively, with 12 bases between them. The CDR3 spans 15 residues. Germline-derived CDR1 and CDR2 are MNHNS and SASEGT. The CDR3 DNA sequence: TGTGCCAGCAGCAGGGAAGGGGGGAACACCGGGGAGCTGTTTTTT. This translates into CASSREGGNTGELFF.

The rearrangement links TRBV6-9 to TRBJ1-4; 9 positions match TRBD1. Germline V gene sequence: CDR1 MNHGY, CDR2 SVAAGI. V was pared by 9 bases and J by 7 bases, with 12 bases of the junction left unmatched. This CDR3 is 15 amino acids long. CDR3 DNA sequence: TGTGCCAGTTCGATGAACCGGGACAGGGTTGAAAAACTGTTTTTT. Its translation: CASSMNRDRVEKLFF.

This chain joins TRBV7-9 and TRBJ2-7; 8 bases are a match to TRBD1. V was pared by 5 bases and J by 0 bases, with 6 bases of the junction left unmatched. Per the germline V gene, CDR1 is SEHNR and CDR2 is FQNEAQ (reference sequence). CDR3 length: 15 amino acids. In DNA form, the CDR3 reads TGTGCCAGCAGCCCCGGGACAGGCCTCTCCTACGAGCAGTACTTC. As protein: CASSPGTGLSYEQYF.

The rearrangement links TRBV2 to TRBJ1-1, with TRBD1 matching over 7 bases. Unmatched junction bases numbered 6, after V lost 2 bases and J lost 3 bases. The CDR3 runs 15 residues. Germline CDR1 reads SNHLY; CDR2 reads FYNNEI. CDR3 bases: TGTGCCAGCAGTGAATGGCAGGGGGGGTACACTGAAGCTTTCTTT. Translated: CASSEWQGGYTEAFF.

This chain connects TRBV27 to TRBJ2-1; 7 bases map to TRBD2. The trim removed 5 bases at V and 8 bases at J, leaving 12 bases unmatched. The CDR3 runs 15 residues. Germline CDR1 MNHEY, CDR2 SMNVEV (reference sequence). CDR3 sequence: CASSPRGREIYEQFF. The CDR3 DNA is TGTGCCAGCAGTCCGCGAGGGCGGGAGATATATGAGCAGTTCTTC.

The chain employs TRBV7-2 and TRBJ2-1; 10 positions match TRBD2. CDR1 and CDR2 from the germline V gene are SGHTA and FQGNSA. This CDR3 spans 18 amino acids. The trim removed 5 bases at V and 0 bases at J, leaving 10 bases unmatched. The CDR3: CASSPRTSGISSYNEQFF. For the CDR3, the DNA is TGTGCCAGCAGCCCTCGGACTAGCGGCATCAGCTCCTACAATGAGCAGTTCTTC.

The genes are TRBV19 and TRBJ1-1; D remains ambiguous. Per germline, CDR1 LNHDA and CDR2 SQIVND (reference sequence). CDR3 length: 15 amino acids. V lost 5 bases and J 3 bases, leaving 16 bases between the germline ends. This CDR3 is CASSARISSDTEAFF. In DNA, the CDR3 is TGTGCCAGTAGTGCCCGAATTTCCTCAGACACTGAAGCTTTCTTT. Looking up the rest from reference TRBV19 and TRBJ1-1 gives the full variable domain: DGGITQSPKYLFRKEGQNVTLSCEQNLNHDAMYWYRQDPGQGLRLIYYSQIVNDFQKGDIAEGYSVSREKKESFPLTVTSAQKNPTAFYLCASSARISSDTEAFFGQGTRLTVV.

This clone was observed many times. This chain uses TRBV6-6 with TRBJ1-1; unclear D gene. V was cut by 4 bases and J by 3 bases, with 9 bases left in between. Germline V gives CDR1 MNHNY, CDR2 SVGAGI (reference sequence). This CDR3 contains 13 residues. CDR3 protein: CASSFSTDTEAFF. The CDR3 coding sequence is TGTGCCAGCAGTTTTTCCACCGACACTGAAGCTTTCTTT.

The chain combines TRBV9 with TRBJ1-1; 9 bases map to TRBD1. This CDR3 region has 13 residues. Germline V gene data show CDR1 as SGDLS and CDR2 as YYNGEE. Trimming at V came to 2 bases and at J to 7 bases, leaving 3 bases not matched to a gene. In DNA form, the CDR3 reads TGTGCCAGCAGCGTTACAGGGGGCAGTGAAGCTTTCTTT. It encodes CASSVTGGSEAFF.

J is TRBJ1-1 and V is TRBV19; D remains unclear. CDR3 size: 15 residues. V lost 5 bases and J lost 0, with 13 bases in between. Germline CDR1 and CDR2: LNHDA and SQIVND (reference sequence). The CDR3 region is CASSSRPLMNTEAFF. The CDR3 bases are TGTGCCAGTAGTTCCCGGCCGCTAATGAACACTGAAGCTTTCTTT.